This T cell receptor (beta chain) was captured in a study of blood T cell repertoires in COVID-19. Study as a whole: Both acute and convalescent COVID-19 samples were obtained from the United States, Italy and Spain. Nucleic acid was either cDNA or gDNA, and it came from T cells, B-cell-depleted T cells, or PBMCs.

The authors' processing: Using reference gene primer amplification, nucleated cell counts were estimated. Generated by immunoSEQ multiplex PCR, the TCRdb table keeps only in-frame clones and is missing some. V, J and clone size reflect that table, while D and trimming were determined from the DNA. The sample lists about 140,000 clones, 85% occurring once. CDR1 MNHEY and CDR2 SVGEGT come from the germline V gene. The CDR3 is 12 residues long. The V gene lost 6 bases and the J gene lost 4 bases, with 9 bases spanning the gap. Sequenced input: peripheral blood. This TCR was recovered from a man in his forties or fifties with acute or convalescent COVID-19. J is TRBJ1-2 and V is TRBV6-2 or TRBV6-3; D is possibly TRBD1 (5 bases). The CDR3 nucleotides are TGTGCCAGCAGCCCGGACATCTATGGCTACACCTTC. Translated, it gives CASSPDIYGYTF.